This T cell receptor beta chain appears in the sequencing data of a study of Japanese encephalitis immunity and Zika vaccine responses (dated by TCRdb to the early 2020s). Background for the entire study: Included participants received three 5.0 ug doses of alum-adjuvanted ZPIV at weeks 0, 4 and 28. A two-dose regimen of JEV vaccine (IXIARO), with doses given 28 days apart, was administered to eleven to twelve participants two to three months before the first ZPIV dose. Before ZPIV, twelve participants got a single dose of YFV vaccine (YF-VAX), while ten or so participants were flavivirus-naive. For TCR sequencing, five to seven representative participants were selected from each pre-vaccination group, and samples were taken at week 0 (after pre-vaccination, before ZPIV) and at week 52. In addition, the TCR repertoires of a few flavivirus-naive individuals were analyzed at weeks 2, 6 and 52 after ZPIV vaccination began. For stimulation, either ZIKV structural-protein peptide pools divided into flavivirus-conserved and non-conserved sets were used, or JEV or YFV peptides matching the pre-vaccination. ZIKV peptides were 15-mers overlapping by 11 residues, selected for NetMHCpan/NetMHCII-predicted epitopes with affinity below 50 nM. The study examined whether earlier vaccination against Japanese encephalitis virus (JEV) or yellow fever virus (YFV) influenced CD4 T cell responses to the Zika vaccine.

General conclusions and limits of the study: Samples clustered by participant with no similarity between individuals, suggesting no public TCRs were detected. After ZPIV, a significant decrease in repertoire richness of CD4 T cells responding to conserved ZIKV epitopes was observed in JEV-pre-vaccinated donors. Higher repertoire similarity across time-points and stimulations was observed in JEV-pre-vaccinated donors than in YFV-pre-vaccinated donors, indicating that more clonotypes were common to ZIKV and JEV stimulation. CD8 T cell responses to ZIKV peptide pools were of very low magnitude and seen in only a few individuals. Rather than the whole vaccinated cohort, the analysis covered just a subset of trial participants, namely those who received three doses and had adequate samples. Peptide-pool deconvolution was not performed because of sample size limitations, and consequently the individual peptides driving cross-reactive responses were not identified.

As encoded in the germline V gene (reference sequence), CDR1 is DFQATT while CDR2 is SNEGSKA. The CDR3 has 14 amino acids, counting the end cysteine and phenylalanine. Just CDR3 DNA is preserved here, 42 bases in frame from base 1. V is shortened by 0 bases, J by 5 bases, and the region joining them spans 12 bases. Preparation of the library involved 5' RACE. Before sequencing, TCRbeta libraries were pooled in proportion to the sorted cell numbers of each library. Total RNA was extracted from the sorted cells with RNAzol RT, and cDNA was synthesized using an oligo(dT) primer and a template-switching oligo. Using Kapa HiFi, PCR amplified the TCRbeta V-CDR3-J region between a SMARTer oligo primer and a TCRbeta constant-region primer. A second PCR added Illumina adaptors and sample-specific index barcodes, with HighPrep bead cleanup and Bioanalyzer confirmation of a roughly 650 bp band. The libraries were sequenced on an Illumina MiSeq using 2x151 bp paired-end reads. Per the original workflow: Reads were demultiplexed with an in-house Java program, and MiXCR assigned TCRbeta annotations and counted clonotypes. Repertoire overlap was measured with Morisita-Horn indices from the R package vegan, along with UPGMA clustering and Circos plots of recurring clonotypes. Shannon diversity and richness were normalized to the maximum possible value based on input cell numbers, so that values between 0 and 1 were obtained. CDR3beta sequences were aligned with MUSCLE, distances were computed with SeqinR, and multidimensional scaling was plotted in R. The public reads were reprocessed in TCRdb via fastp at Q25 and MiXCR, keeping in-frame beta chains. A single entry per CDR3 protein holds the most common genes and DNA from its merged rows. Clone size and V and J calls follow TCRdb, not the original study. The sample table lists 800 to 1,200 distinct CDR3 sequences, approximately 3.1% of them with a count of one. 17% of the sample goes to the ten largest clones.

This clonotype is characterized as medium-sized (0.01 to 0.1%). Within one base of it there is no much larger clone, and no base qualities were kept. PBMCs were stained with CellTrace CFSE and grown for 6 days in RPMI containing about 8% human serum and peptide pools at around 1 ug/mL each. Unfixed proliferating CD4 T cells were sorted on a BD FACSAria as live CD56-CD19-CD16-CD3+CD4+ CFSE-low cells. The enrolled adults were healthy and tested seronegative for ZIKV, JEV, YFV, DENV and WNV on microneutralization screening. The samples were drawn from a phase 1 trial of an alum-adjuvanted Zika purified-inactivated virus (ZPIV) vaccine that was randomized, double-blinded and placebo-controlled. Peripheral blood mononuclear cells were isolated using a standard procedure and kept frozen in liquid nitrogen until needed.

The chain was built from TRBV20-1 and TRBJ2-3, with no D gene named confidently. The specimen was antigen-activated CD4+ T cells from blood, cultured, collected during a Zika inactivated vaccine study. The sequence was collected from an adult man who received an inactivated Zika virus vaccine. In nucleotide form, the sequence is TGCAGTGCTAGAGATAACTACCCGGGAGATACGCAGTATTTT. It codes for CSARDNYPGDTQYF.